Listed below are T cell receptor beta chains from one sample, sequenced in a study of blood T cell repertoires in COVID-19. Here immunoSEQ multiplex PCR was the method, and the copy in TCRdb shows in-frame clones only, minus some. The repertoire includes 400,000 to 550,000 clones, approximately 90% of them detected once, and about 4.3% sits in the top ten. Sample: peripheral blood. The receptors stem from a woman in her 30s with acute or convalescent COVID-19. The CDR3 runs from the conserved cysteine through the conserved F or W. The D gene is left open where the match is weak. The size of a clone is reported for some rows only, either as once, few or many, or as a class for expanded clones.

J	V	size	D	CDR3	DNA
TRBJ1-1	TRBV6-5	.	.	CASSSTRSGTEAFF	TGTGCCAGCAGTTCTACCCGTTCGGGCACTGAAGCTTTCTTT
TRBJ2-5	TRBV5-6	.	TRBD2	CASSFGGGAYETQYF	TGTGCCAGCAGCTTCGGCGGGGGGGCATACGAGACCCAGTACTTC
TRBJ2-7	TRBV4-1	.	TRBD2	CASSQDRVLRLAGGPHSYEQYF	TGCGCCAGCAGCCAAGATCGGGTTTTGAGACTAGCGGGGGGTCCGCACTCCTACGAGCAGTACTTC
TRBJ2-7	TRBV5-8	.	.	CASSLARGSVHEQYF	TGTGCCAGCAGCTTGGCTAGGGGTTCGGTTCACGAGCAGTACTTC
TRBJ2-1	TRBV28	.	.	CASSPAPGPRSYNEQFF	TGTGCCAGCAGCCCAGCCCCGGGTCCCCGCTCCTACAATGAGCAGTTCTTC
TRBJ2-5	TRBV28	.	.	CATPGPGREKETQYF	TGTGCCACCCCAGGTCCAGGGCGCGAGAAAGAGACCCAGTACTTC
TRBJ1-1	TRBV6-5	.	TRBD1	CASSYRTGQTNTEAFF	TGTGCCAGCAGTTACCGGACGGGACAGACGAACACTGAAGCTTTCTTT
TRBJ2-3	TRBV19	.	.	CASSIEQGRTDTQYF	TGTGCCAGTAGTATAGAACAGGGCCGTACAGATACGCAGTATTTT
TRBJ1-6	TRBV27	.	.	CASSSGFNIRSPLHF	TGTGCCAGCAGTTCCGGGTTTAACATTAGGTCACCCCTCCACTTT
TRBJ2-4	TRBV29-1	.	.	CSVEDTGQIKNIQYF	TGCAGCGTTGAAGATACAGGCCAGATCAAAAACATTCAGTACTTC
TRBJ2-7	TRBV5-1	.	.	CASSSQESYEQYF	TGCGCCAGCAGTTCACAGGAGTCCTACGAGCAGTACTTC
TRBJ2-3	TRBV29-1	.	TRBD1	CSGTTGSDTQYF	TGCAGCGGCACGACAGGGTCTGATACGCAGTATTTT
TRBJ1-2	TRBV2	.	TRBD1	CASSVGTGTGGYTF	TGTGCCAGCAGTGTCGGAACAGGGACAGGTGGCTACACCTTC
TRBJ2-7	TRBV5-4	.	TRBD1	CASSRISPGQGHEKQYF	TGTGCCAGCAGCAGAATAAGTCCGGGACAGGGCCATGAGAAGCAGTACTTC
TRBJ2-7	TRBV11-2	.	TRBD2	CASSPGPGERGEGEQYF	TGTGCCAGCAGCCCCGGCCCGGGGGAGCGGGGGGAAGGCGAGCAGTACTTC
TRBJ1-1	TRBV9	.	TRBD1	CASSVGTGGTEAFF	TGTGCCAGCAGCGTCGGGACAGGGGGCACTGAAGCTTTCTTT
TRBJ2-5	TRBV21-1	.	.	CPQGPRGVFETQYF	TGTCCCCAAGGTCCCAGGGGGGTTTTCGAGACCCAGTACTTC
TRBJ1-1	TRBV27	.	.	CASSLRGAGTEAFF	TGTGCCAGCAGTTTACGAGGCGCGGGCACTGAAGCTTTCTTT
TRBJ2-5	TRBV28	.	.	CASSLLGLKETQYF	TGTGCCAGCAGTTTATTGGGACTCAAAGAGACCCAGTACTTC
TRBJ1-5	TRBV7-8	.	.	CASSFDRLSNQPQHF	TGTGCCAGCAGCTTTGACAGACTTAGCAATCAGCCCCAGCATTTT
TRBJ2-1	TRBV5-1	.	TRBD1	CASSPDRGGYNEQFF	TGCGCCAGCAGCCCCGACAGGGGCGGCTACAATGAGCAGTTCTTC
TRBJ2-7	TRBV7-8	.	.	CASSWRFYEQYF	TGTGCCAGCAGCTGGAGATTCTACGAGCAGTACTTC
TRBJ2-7	TRBV6-5	.	TRBD1	CASSSRDRGVWEQYF	TGTGCCAGCAGTTCACGGGACAGGGGTGTATGGGAGCAGTACTTC
TRBJ1-6	TRBV7-6	few	.	CASSQVQGSYNSPLHF	TGTGCCAGCAGTCAAGTCCAGGGTTCCTATAATTCACCCCTCCACTTT
TRBJ1-4	TRBV5-4	.	TRBD1	CASSPGQGDEKLFF	TGTGCCAGCAGCCCAGGACAGGGGGACGAAAAACTGTTTTTT
TRBJ1-1	TRBV5-4	.	.	CASSLNRVRNTEAFF	TGTGCCAGCAGCCTTAACAGGGTTCGGAACACTGAAGCTTTCTTT
TRBJ2-1	TRBV28	.	.	CATGQLRHGYNEQFF	TGTGCCACCGGACAGCTACGCCACGGGTACAATGAGCAGTTCTTC
TRBJ1-5	TRBV10-3	.	.	CAISKGAGGNQPQHF	TGTGCCATCAGTAAAGGTGCGGGGGGCAATCAGCCCCAGCATTTT
TRBJ1-2	TRBV4-1	.	.	CASSLPSRFGYTF	TGCGCCAGCAGCCTTCCGTCACGGTTTGGCTACACCTTC
TRBJ2-5	TRBV28	.	TRBD2	CASRGTTSGGLETQYF	TGTGCCAGCAGAGGGACGACTAGCGGGGGCCTAGAGACCCAGTACTTC
TRBJ2-5	TRBV21-1	.	.	CASSKALAGGRETQYF	TGTGCCAGCAGCAAAGCGCTGGCAGGGGGACGGGAGACCCAGTACTTC
TRBJ1-2	TRBV2	.	TRBD1	CASSGQGDGYTF	TGTGCCAGCAGTGGACAGGGGGATGGCTACACCTTC
TRBJ2-5	TRBV3-1/TRBV3-2	.	TRBD2	CASSQVASGKTQYF	TGTGCCAGCAGCCAAGTAGCCAGCGGGAAGACCCAGTACTTC
TRBJ2-7	TRBV6-5	.	.	CASSFDRKVYEQYF	TGTGCCAGCAGTTTTGACAGGAAAGTTTACGAGCAGTACTTC
TRBJ1-6	TRBV28	few	.	CASNMGGSLQALHF	TGTGCCAGCAACATGGGTGGCAGCCTCCAGGCCCTCCACTTT
TRBJ2-2	TRBV2	.	.	CASSSWATGELFF	TGTGCCAGCAGTTCCTGGGCAACCGGGGAGCTGTTTTTT
TRBJ2-6	TRBV6-5	.	.	CASRNRLSGANVLTF	TGTGCCAGCAGGAACAGGCTTTCTGGGGCCAACGTCCTGACTTTC
TRBJ2-1	TRBV5-4	.	.	CASSREGGPYNEQFF	TGTGCCAGCAGCAGAGAGGGGGGGCCCTACAATGAGCAGTTCTTC
TRBJ2-3	TRBV14	.	.	CASSQAEGRTDTQYF	TGTGCCAGCAGCCAAGCCGAGGGTCGCACAGATACGCAGTATTTT
TRBJ1-5	TRBV24-1	.	.	CATSDDSGIRNQPQHF	TGTGCCACCAGTGATGATTCGGGGATTCGCAATCAGCCCCAGCATTTT